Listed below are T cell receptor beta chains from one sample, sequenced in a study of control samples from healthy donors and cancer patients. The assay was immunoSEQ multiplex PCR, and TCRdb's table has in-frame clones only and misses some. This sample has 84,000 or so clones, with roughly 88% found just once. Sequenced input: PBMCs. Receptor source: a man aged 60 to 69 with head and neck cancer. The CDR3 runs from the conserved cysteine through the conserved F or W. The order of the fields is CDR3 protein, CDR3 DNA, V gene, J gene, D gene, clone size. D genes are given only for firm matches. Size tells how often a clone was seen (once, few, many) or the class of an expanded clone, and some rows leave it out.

cdr3_aa: CASSQEVGQFF; cdr3_nt: TGTGCCAGCAGCCAGGAGGTGGGGCAGTTCTTC; v_call: TRBV12-3/TRBV12-4; j_call: TRBJ2-1; d_call: .; clone_size: .
cdr3_aa: CASSPPGRATDTQYF; cdr3_nt: TGCGCCAGCAGCCCCCCCGGGAGGGCAACAGATACGCAGTATTTT; v_call: TRBV5-1; j_call: TRBJ2-3; d_call: TRBD2; clone_size: .
cdr3_aa: CSAGGDYEQYF; cdr3_nt: TGCAGTGCCGGGGGCGACTACGAGCAGTACTTC; v_call: TRBV20-1; j_call: TRBJ2-7; d_call: .; clone_size: once
cdr3_aa: CASSLDPGRNNEQFF; cdr3_nt: TGTGCCAGCAGCTTGGATCCAGGACGCAACAATGAGCAGTTCTTC; v_call: TRBV5-6; j_call: TRBJ2-1; d_call: .; clone_size: .
cdr3_aa: CASSLESWGGEQFF; cdr3_nt: TGTGCCAGCAGCTTAGAAAGTTGGGGTGGTGAGCAGTTCTTC; v_call: TRBV11-2; j_call: TRBJ2-1; d_call: .; clone_size: .
cdr3_aa: CASSPNLRAKNIQYF; cdr3_nt: TGTGCCAGCAGCCCGAATTTAAGAGCCAAAAACATTCAGTACTTC; v_call: TRBV5-4; j_call: TRBJ2-4; d_call: .; clone_size: .
cdr3_aa: CASSLYTSGTLYNEQFF; cdr3_nt: TGTGCCAGCAGCTTATACACTAGCGGGACCCTATACAATGAGCAGTTCTTC; v_call: TRBV7-2; j_call: TRBJ2-1; d_call: TRBD2; clone_size: once
cdr3_aa: CASSMTGHPDTQYF; cdr3_nt: TGTGCCAGCAGTATGACAGGGCATCCAGATACGCAGTATTTT; v_call: TRBV6-5; j_call: TRBJ2-3; d_call: TRBD1; clone_size: .
cdr3_aa: CASSYSAGVYNEQFF; cdr3_nt: TGTGCCAGCAGTTACTCTGCGGGAGTCTACAATGAGCAGTTCTTC; v_call: TRBV6-5; j_call: TRBJ2-1; d_call: TRBD2; clone_size: .
cdr3_aa: CASSLWTSGRKEQYF; cdr3_nt: TGTGCCAGCAGCCTTTGGACTAGCGGGAGGAAAGAGCAGTACTTC; v_call: TRBV7-2; j_call: TRBJ2-7; d_call: TRBD2; clone_size: .
cdr3_aa: CASSPLLGDYEQYF; cdr3_nt: TGTGCCAGCAGCCCCCTTCTTGGCGACTACGAGCAGTACTTC; v_call: TRBV27; j_call: TRBJ2-7; d_call: .; clone_size: .
cdr3_aa: CASSPKGDTSYEQYF; cdr3_nt: TGTGCCAGCAGCCCGAAAGGGGACACCTCCTACGAGCAGTACTTC; v_call: TRBV4-2; j_call: TRBJ2-7; d_call: .; clone_size: .
cdr3_aa: CATSDPSTDTQYF; cdr3_nt: TGTGCCACCAGTGATCCCTCCACAGATACGCAGTATTTT; v_call: TRBV24-1; j_call: TRBJ2-3; d_call: .; clone_size: few
cdr3_aa: CASSLAGTGGEVSPLHF; cdr3_nt: TGTGCCAGCAGTCTGGCCGGGACAGGGGGTGAGGTTTCACCCCTCCACTTT; v_call: TRBV6-6; j_call: TRBJ1-6; d_call: TRBD1; clone_size: .
cdr3_aa: CASSLTSGEQFF; cdr3_nt: TGTGCCAGCAGTTTGACCTCCGGTGAGCAGTTCTTC; v_call: TRBV28; j_call: TRBJ2-1; d_call: .; clone_size: .
cdr3_aa: CAWTPGYGTSHNTQYF; cdr3_nt: TGTGCCTGGACTCCGGGGTACGGGACTTCACATAATACGCAGTATTTT; v_call: TRBV30; j_call: TRBJ2-3; d_call: .; clone_size: .
cdr3_aa: CASSQDLLASYEQYF; cdr3_nt: TGTGCCAGCAGCCAAGATTTGCTAGCGAGCTACGAGCAGTACTTC; v_call: TRBV4-2; j_call: TRBJ2-7; d_call: .; clone_size: .
cdr3_aa: CASSLPLAGVGEQFF; cdr3_nt: TGCGCCAGCAGCTTGCCCCTAGCGGGAGTGGGTGAGCAGTTCTTC; v_call: TRBV5-1; j_call: TRBJ2-1; d_call: TRBD2; clone_size: .
cdr3_aa: CASSQDSYEQYF; cdr3_nt: TGTGCCAGCAGCCAGGACAGTTACGAGCAGTACTTC; v_call: TRBV12-3/TRBV12-4; j_call: TRBJ2-7; d_call: .; clone_size: .
cdr3_aa: CASSLGDRSYNEQFF; cdr3_nt: TGTGCCAGCAGCTTGGGGGACAGGAGCTACAATGAGCAGTTCTTC; v_call: TRBV5-6; j_call: TRBJ2-1; d_call: TRBD1; clone_size: .
cdr3_aa: CASSFTGTPNEQFF; cdr3_nt: TGTGCCAGTAGTTTCACCGGGACCCCAAATGAGCAGTTCTTC; v_call: TRBV19; j_call: TRBJ2-1; d_call: .; clone_size: few
cdr3_aa: CASRPLTGPTGELFF; cdr3_nt: TGTGCCAGCAGACCCCTTACCGGTCCCACCGGGGAGCTGTTTTTT; v_call: TRBV6-5; j_call: TRBJ2-2; d_call: .; clone_size: .
cdr3_aa: CASSQRGRTSSYNEQFF; cdr3_nt: TGTGCCAGCAGCCAAAGGGGGCGGACTAGCTCCTACAATGAGCAGTTCTTC; v_call: TRBV11-2; j_call: TRBJ2-1; d_call: .; clone_size: .
cdr3_aa: CASSPERDTGELFF; cdr3_nt: TGCGCCAGCAGCCCGGAGCGGGACACCGGGGAGCTGTTTTTT; v_call: TRBV5-1; j_call: TRBJ2-2; d_call: .; clone_size: .
cdr3_aa: CAWSGWEGQETQYF; cdr3_nt: TGTGCCTGGAGTGGGTGGGAGGGCCAAGAGACCCAGTACTTC; v_call: TRBV30; j_call: TRBJ2-5; d_call: TRBD2; clone_size: .
cdr3_aa: CASSLGTPGELFF; cdr3_nt: TGTGCCAGCAGTTTAGGTACCCCCGGGGAGCTGTTTTTT; v_call: TRBV12-3/TRBV12-4; j_call: TRBJ2-2; d_call: .; clone_size: .
cdr3_aa: CASSNAGSPRGGPTYEQYF; cdr3_nt: TGTGCCAGCAGCAACGCAGGGAGTCCTCGGGGAGGGCCGACCTACGAGCAGTACTTC; v_call: TRBV4-2; j_call: TRBJ2-7; d_call: TRBD2; clone_size: .
cdr3_aa: CSASRPPGGTGSTYEQYF; cdr3_nt: TGCAGTGCTAGTCGACCCCCTGGCGGCACAGGGTCCACCTACGAGCAGTACTTC; v_call: TRBV20-1; j_call: TRBJ2-7; d_call: .; clone_size: .
cdr3_aa: CASRQTPGFSNQPQHF; cdr3_nt: TGTGCCAGCAGACAAACTCCAGGGTTCTCCAATCAGCCCCAGCATTTT; v_call: TRBV2; j_call: TRBJ1-5; d_call: .; clone_size: .
cdr3_aa: CASSLTYQETQYF; cdr3_nt: TGTGCCAGCAGTTTAACGTATCAAGAGACCCAGTACTTC; v_call: TRBV28; j_call: TRBJ2-5; d_call: .; clone_size: .
cdr3_aa: CASSRIADVNTGELFF; cdr3_nt: TGTGCCAGCAGTCGAATAGCGGATGTGAACACCGGGGAGCTGTTTTTT; v_call: TRBV5-6; j_call: TRBJ2-2; d_call: .; clone_size: .
cdr3_aa: CASSPTGTSGRAYEQYF; cdr3_nt: TGTGCCAGCAGTCCAACAGGGACTAGCGGGAGGGCCTACGAGCAGTACTTC; v_call: TRBV27; j_call: TRBJ2-7; d_call: TRBD2; clone_size: few
cdr3_aa: CASSTGLAGATDTQYF; cdr3_nt: TGCGCCAGCAGCACCGGACTAGCGGGAGCCACAGATACGCAGTATTTT; v_call: TRBV5-1; j_call: TRBJ2-3; d_call: TRBD2; clone_size: once
cdr3_aa: CASSIIGVAGYEQYF; cdr3_nt: TGTGCCAGTAGTATAATCGGGGTAGCGGGGTACGAGCAGTACTTC; v_call: TRBV19; j_call: TRBJ2-7; d_call: TRBD2; clone_size: once
cdr3_aa: CASSRKTGGYTEAFF; cdr3_nt: TGTGCCAGCAGTCGAAAGACAGGGGGCTACACTGAAGCTTTCTTT; v_call: TRBV27; j_call: TRBJ1-1; d_call: TRBD1; clone_size: few
cdr3_aa: CASSQDPRGADEQYF; cdr3_nt: TGTGCCAGCAGCCAAGATCCAAGGGGGGCGGACGAGCAGTACTTC; v_call: TRBV3-1/TRBV3-2; j_call: TRBJ2-7; d_call: .; clone_size: .
cdr3_aa: CATSPDVYSNQPQHF; cdr3_nt: TGTGCCACCAGTCCAGACGTTTATAGCAATCAGCCCCAGCATTTT; v_call: TRBV15; j_call: TRBJ1-5; d_call: .; clone_size: .
cdr3_aa: CASSLVGGTDTQYF; cdr3_nt: TGTGCCAGCAGCTTAGTAGGCGGAACAGATACGCAGTATTTT; v_call: TRBV11-3; j_call: TRBJ2-3; d_call: .; clone_size: .
cdr3_aa: CASSRDGPTEAFF; cdr3_nt: TGTGCCAGCAGCCGAGACGGGCCCACTGAAGCTTTCTTT; v_call: TRBV5-8; j_call: TRBJ1-1; d_call: .; clone_size: .
cdr3_aa: CASSSPTASSYNEQFF; cdr3_nt: TGTGCCAGCAGTTCGCCTACGGCAAGCTCCTACAATGAGCAGTTCTTC; v_call: TRBV28; j_call: TRBJ2-1; d_call: .; clone_size: .
cdr3_aa: CASGLGTVYEQYF; cdr3_nt: TGTGCTAGTGGTTTGGGGACAGTCTACGAGCAGTACTTC; v_call: TRBV12-5; j_call: TRBJ2-7; d_call: .; clone_size: .
cdr3_aa: CASSRGRFGTQYF; cdr3_nt: TGTGCCAGCAGTCGAGGACGCTTTGGGACCCAGTACTTC; v_call: TRBV12-3/TRBV12-4; j_call: TRBJ2-5; d_call: .; clone_size: .
cdr3_aa: CASSFRGGSAGELFF; cdr3_nt: TGTGCCAGCAGTTTTAGGGGGGGGTCGGCCGGGGAGCTGTTTTTT; v_call: TRBV28; j_call: TRBJ2-2; d_call: .; clone_size: once
cdr3_aa: CASSELGSYNEQFF; cdr3_nt: TGTGCCAGCAGTGAACTAGGCTCCTACAATGAGCAGTTCTTC; v_call: TRBV2; j_call: TRBJ2-1; d_call: .; clone_size: .
cdr3_aa: CAISDRVEIRETQYF; cdr3_nt: TGTGCCATCAGTGATAGGGTGGAAATAAGAGAGACCCAGTACTTC; v_call: TRBV10-3; j_call: TRBJ2-5; d_call: .; clone_size: .
cdr3_aa: CATSDSTSGALGEQFF; cdr3_nt: TGTGCCACCAGTGATTCGACTAGCGGGGCCCTGGGGGAGCAGTTCTTC; v_call: TRBV24-1; j_call: TRBJ2-1; d_call: TRBD2; clone_size: .
cdr3_aa: CASSPGSGTLNTEAFF; cdr3_nt: TGTGCCAGCTCACCGGGGTCTGGGACACTGAACACTGAAGCTTTCTTT; v_call: TRBV18; j_call: TRBJ1-1; d_call: .; clone_size: .